The 10 T cell receptor beta chains below were found in one sample sequenced in a study of human T cells and chemical hapten exposure. The sample's time point: patch test 2, 6 weeks after DPC sensitization. Treatment defined: therapeutic diphenylcyclopropenone sensitization with weekly scalp DPC. Each CDR3 protein gets one entry after TCRdb re-called the RACE reads with MiXCR. The repertoire holds 69,000 or so distinct CDR3 sequences, with about a tenth as singletons. The sample in question was whole blood, obtained in connection with sensitization to the hapten diphenylcyclopropenone (DPC). The receptors shown here come from a woman aged 45-59 years with alopecia areata. Some clones in this sample may be carry-over from other donors' samples.

The rearrangement links TRBV19 to TRBJ1-2, with TRBD1 matching over 8 bases. V lost 5 bases and J lost 5; bases outside the gene matches: 7. The germline V gene encodes CDR1 LNHDA and CDR2 SQIVND (reference sequence). CDR3 size: 14 residues. CDR3 bases: TGTGCCAGTAGTGGAGCGGGACAGGTTTATGGCTACACCTTC. Protein sequence: CASSGAGQVYGYTF.

Only a few counts were recorded for this clonotype. The chain recombines TRBV10-3 with TRBJ2-5; TRBD2 aligns across 10 bases. Germline V CDR1 and CDR2: ENHRY, SYGVKD. The CDR3 runs 15 residues. The V and J ends lost 6 bases and 5 bases, in that order; junction bases with no gene match: 9. This chain's CDR3 is CAISPIAGGEETQYF. CDR3 coding DNA: TGTGCCATCAGCCCCATAGCGGGAGGAGAGGAGACCCAGTACTTC.

This clonotype was detected ten times or more. The CDR3, as DNA: TGTGCCAGCAGTGCATTTGGGGGCGGGTACGAGCAGTACTTC. Amino acid sequence: CASSAFGGGYEQYF. V gene TRBV6-5 combines with J gene TRBJ2-7; possible D gene TRBD1, 6 bases. The CDR3 contains 14 residues. Germline V CDR1 and CDR2: MNHEY, SVGAGI. The V end lost 5 bases, the J end lost 4 bases, and 15 bases lay between the germline ends.

This chain joins TRBV29-1 and TRBJ1-1; D not resolved. V was cut by 5 bases and J by 1 base, with 11 bases left in between. Germline V gives CDR1 SQVTM, CDR2 ANQGSEA. The length of the CDR3 is 13 residues. This chain's CDR3 is CSVNLPPNTEAFF. The CDR3, as DNA: TGCAGCGTTAATCTACCCCCGAACACTGAAGCTTTCTTT.

This clonotype was counted only a few times. The rearrangement uses TRBV27 and TRBJ2-7; D gene uncertain. Germline CDR1 reads MNHEY; CDR2 reads SMNVEV (reference sequence). V shed 5 bases and J shed 0 bases, with 14 bases lying between them. CDR3 size: 15 residues. The CDR3 coding sequence is TGTGCCAGCAGTCCACCCAACTACGGCTCCTACGAGCAGTACTTC. Protein: CASSPPNYGSYEQYF.

The chain has TRBV24-1 and TRBJ2-2, with D perhaps matching TRBD1 (5 bases). CDR3 length: 14 amino acids. CDR1 KGHDR and CDR2 SFDVKD come from the germline V gene. V was trimmed by 4 bases and J by 5 bases, leaving 10 bases between them. The chain's CDR3 is CATSEARQTGELFF. CDR3 coding DNA: TGTGCCACCAGTGAGGCTAGACAGACCGGGGAGCTGTTTTTT.

V and J are TRBV28 and TRBJ2-5; 11 bases line up with TRBD2. CDR3 size: 15 residues. Trimming took 5 bases from V and 5 from J; bases not matched to a gene: 7. CDR1 is MDHEN and CDR2 is SYDVKM in the germline V gene. CDR3 loop: CASSLSGRAGETQYF. The CDR3 nucleotides read TGTGCCAGCAGTCTTAGCGGGAGGGCCGGTGAGACCCAGTACTTC.

This clonotype was counted many times. The chain recombines TRBV2 with TRBJ1-2; D not certain. This CDR3 is built from 17 residues. CDR1 is SNHLY, CDR2 FYNNEI, per germline. The V gene lost 4 bases and the J gene lost 0 bases, with 18 bases spanning the gap. The CDR3 nucleotides read TGTGCCAGCAGTGTCCTCCTATCAAGGACGACTAACTATGGCTACACCTTC. Its translation is CASSVLLSRTTNYGYTF.

This clonotype was observed a few times. The chain employs TRBV10-3 and TRBJ2-1; D is perhaps TRBD1 or TRBD2 (5 bases each). V lost 10 bases and J lost 4, with 20 bases in between. The V gene's germline CDR1 is ENHRY and CDR2 SYGVKD. The CDR3 is made up of 15 amino acids. The CDR3: CATLPGPQIYNEQFF. CDR3 DNA sequence: TGTGCCACTCTCCCGGGACCCCAGATATACAATGAGCAGTTCTTC.

This clonotype was counted many times. This sequence joins TRBV20-1 and TRBJ2-7; 10 nucleotides agree with TRBD2. CDR3 size: 18 residues. CDR1 is DFQATT, CDR2 SNEGSKA, per germline (reference sequence). The ends lost 1 base at V and 4 bases at J; junction bases unmatched: 16. The CDR3 coding sequence is TGCAGTGCTAGAGGAGAGGTAGCGGGAGGATCGCTCGGGTACGAGCAGTACTTC. As protein: CSARGEVAGGSLGYEQYF.